The present T cell receptor beta chain was sequenced within a study of CD8 T cells in ankylosing spondylitis. The study's findings and limits: Among TCR beta sequences, a motif of several highly homologous variants appeared characteristic of ankylosing spondylitis blood. Disease-linked clones reportedly showed significant enrichment in matched ankylosing spondylitis synovial fluid. Some of the motif variants had earlier been found in reactive arthritis patients' fluid and blood. Disease-associated clones were CD8+ and fairly uncommon in peripheral blood.

The CDR3 is made up of 16 amino acids. With 4 bases removed from V and 0 bases from J, the gap between germline ends came to 13 bases. Germline CDR1 and CDR2: LNHNV and YYDKDF (reference sequence). Remarks on this clonotype: Its cognate antigen is unknown.

5'-RACE, quantitative and with molecular barcodes, yielded the TCR beta libraries. Each CDR3 protein gets one entry after TCRdb re-called the 5' RACE reads with MiXCR. The sample has 700,000 to 850,000 distinct CDR3 sequences; 12% are singletons. This TCR came from a male donor with ankylosing spondylitis. Sequencing used blood, either unsorted or a sorted T cell fraction (not recorded which). The V gene is TRBV15, the J gene TRBJ2-1, with D perhaps matching TRBD2 (6 bases). The CDR3 DNA reads as TGTGCCACCAGCATACTAGCCCTCGGCTCCTACAATGAGCAGTTCTTC. Translating it yields CATSILALGSYNEQFF.